Listed below are T cell receptor beta chains from one sample, sequenced in a study of Ad26.COV2.S vaccination and SARS-CoV-2 variants. The table came from immunoSEQ multiplex PCR; TCRdb's copy has only in-frame clones and leaves some out. This table holds about 500,000 clones, 80% to 90% found once. The starting material was peripheral blood, obtained in a trial of Ad26.COV2.S vaccine versus placebo. The receptors originated from a person between 18 and 65 years old who received the Ad26.COV2.S COVID-19 vaccine or a placebo. CDR3s include the opening cysteine and the closing phenylalanine or tryptophan. Each record gives: V gene, J gene, D gene, clone size, CDR3 protein, CDR3 DNA. A D gene is named only where the DNA matches it firmly. Clone size appears in some rows only: once, few, many, or a class for an expanded clone.

TRBV13	TRBJ2-7	TRBD1	-	CASSLGTGGPYEQYF	TGTGCCAGCAGCTTAGGGACAGGGGGCCCTTACGAGCAGTACTTC
TRBV11-3	TRBJ2-1	-	-	CASSRSLNNEQFF	TGTGCCAGCAGCCGCTCCCTGAACAATGAGCAGTTCTTC
TRBV7-3	TRBJ2-2	TRBD2	-	CASSIAPGLASNTGELFF	TGTGCCAGCAGTATTGCTCCGGGACTAGCGTCGAACACCGGGGAGCTGTTTTTT
TRBV7-9	TRBJ2-1	-	-	CASSLGAGNEQFF	TGTGCCAGCAGCTTAGGCGCGGGCAATGAGCAGTTCTTC
TRBV29-1	TRBJ1-2	-	-	CSARHVTTYGYTF	TGCAGCGCCCGGCACGTTACGACCTATGGCTACACCTTC
TRBV5-8	TRBJ1-2	-	-	CASSLVWDLENYGYTF	TGTGCCAGCAGCTTGGTTTGGGACCTAGAAAACTATGGCTACACCTTC
TRBV11-2	TRBJ1-3	-	-	CASSLVPRSSGNTIYF	TGTGCCAGCAGCTTAGTCCCCAGATCATCTGGAAACACCATATATTTT
TRBV19	TRBJ2-2	-	-	CASSIVAGPGELFF	TGTGCCAGTAGTATAGTTGCGGGTCCCGGGGAGCTGTTTTTT
TRBV2	TRBJ2-1	-	-	CASSVGPILFGRGFF	TGTGCCAGCAGTGTAGGCCCCATCCTCTTTGGCCGTGGATTCTTC
TRBV5-1	TRBJ1-2	-	-	CASSLVGAEGYTF	TGCGCCAGCAGCTTGGTGGGGGCGGAAGGCTACACCTTC
TRBV19	TRBJ2-4	-	-	CASGQYENIQYF	TGTGCCAGTGGACAGTATGAAAACATTCAGTACTTC
TRBV5-4	TRBJ1-2	-	-	CASRMRGKTGYTF	TGTGCCAGCAGGATGCGGGGGAAGACGGGCTACACCTTC
TRBV24-1	TRBJ2-7	-	once	CATSDRNRHNEQYF	TGTGCCACCAGTGATCGGAATAGGCACAACGAGCAGTACTTC
TRBV7-8	TRBJ1-6	-	-	CASSLGGLPSPLHF	TGTGCCAGCAGCTTAGGGGGCCTGCCTTCACCCCTCCACTTT
TRBV7-9	TRBJ1-1	-	-	CASSSQANTEAFF	TGTGCCAGCAGCTCACAGGCGAACACTGAAGCTTTCTTT
TRBV19	TRBJ1-1	-	-	CASSKKGGEIMNTEAFF	TGTGCCAGTAGTAAAAAGGGGGGGGAAATCATGAACACTGAAGCTTTCTTT
TRBV28	TRBJ1-2	-	-	CASIPGQLNPGYGYTF	TGTGCCAGCATCCCGGGACAATTGAATCCCGGGTATGGCTACACCTTC
TRBV24-1	TRBJ2-3	-	once	CATSGDGPTYTQYF	TGTGCCACCAGTGGTGACGGCCCAACTTATACGCAGTATTTT
TRBV27	TRBJ1-2	TRBD1	-	CASSPATGKWGYTF	TGTGCCAGCAGCCCCGCGACAGGGAAGTGGGGCTACACCTTC
TRBV10-2	TRBJ2-7	-	few	CASSVSRPTSYEQYF	TGCGCCAGCAGTGTATCGCGACCGACCTCCTACGAGCAGTACTTC
TRBV28	TRBJ1-3	-	-	CASSPNTGLSSGNTIYF	TGTGCCAGCAGCCCTAACACAGGCCTTAGCTCTGGAAACACCATATATTTT
TRBV11-2	TRBJ2-4	-	-	CASSLGLINWGRWNIQYF	TGTGCCAGCAGCTTAGGGTTAATCAATTGGGGGCGATGGAACATTCAGTACTTC
TRBV7-6	TRBJ2-5	TRBD1	-	CASSPQTGIQETQYF	TGTGCCAGCAGCCCCCAGACAGGGATACAAGAGACCCAGTACTTC
TRBV6-5	TRBJ1-2	-	-	CASSYGGGHFNYGYTF	TGTGCCAGCAGTTACGGGGGGGGACATTTTAACTATGGCTACACCTTC
TRBV6-5	TRBJ2-1	-	-	CASKRDSVSYNEQFF	TGTGCCAGCAAACGGGACTCCGTCTCCTACAATGAGCAGTTCTTC
TRBV10-3	TRBJ2-1	-	-	CAIRRNNEQFF	TGTGCCATCAGGAGGAACAATGAGCAGTTCTTC
TRBV5-5	TRBJ2-3	TRBD2	-	CASSSTSGRTDTQYF	TGTGCCAGCAGCTCGACTAGCGGGAGGACAGATACGCAGTATTTT
TRBV7-9	TRBJ2-7	-	-	CASSQDYEQYF	TGTGCCAGCAGCCAAGACTACGAGCAGTACTTC
TRBV19	TRBJ2-1	TRBD1	-	CASSIRTGESHNEQFF	TGTGCCAGTAGTATAAGAACAGGGGAAAGCCACAATGAGCAGTTCTTC
TRBV5-1	TRBJ2-2	TRBD2	-	CASSLVSSGKVITGELFF	TGCGCCAGCAGCTTGGTATCTAGCGGGAAAGTTATTACCGGGGAGCTGTTTTTT
TRBV5-1	TRBJ2-5	-	-	CASSPTRGEETQYF	TGCGCCAGCAGCCCCACCCGCGGGGAGGAGACCCAGTACTTC
TRBV29-1	TRBJ1-1	-	-	CSVGRVGMNTEAFF	TGCAGCGTTGGGAGGGTTGGGATGAACACTGAAGCTTTCTTT
TRBV27	TRBJ2-7	-	-	CASSPNQKEQYF	TGTGCCAGCAGTCCCAACCAGAAAGAGCAGTACTTC
TRBV28	TRBJ1-2	-	-	CASKLQVNYGYTF	TGTGCCAGCAAGCTCCAGGTTAACTATGGCTACACCTTC
TRBV28	TRBJ2-4	-	-	CASSLGTAKNIQYF	TGTGCCAGCAGTTTGGGAACTGCTAAAAACATTCAGTACTTC
TRBV5-1	TRBJ1-1	-	-	CASSFSGESVTEAFF	TGCGCCAGCAGCTTTTCGGGGGAGTCAGTAACTGAAGCTTTCTTT
TRBV6-5	TRBJ2-7	-	-	CASSYSTGYEQYF	TGTGCCAGCAGTTACTCGACAGGCTACGAGCAGTACTTC
TRBV9	TRBJ1-6	-	-	CASSGTGPNSPLHF	TGTGCCAGCAGCGGAACGGGCCCGAATTCACCCCTCCACTTT
TRBV7-8	TRBJ1-2	-	-	CASSSPGENYGYTF	TGTGCCAGCAGCTCGCCAGGGGAGAACTATGGCTACACCTTC
TRBV7-9	TRBJ2-3	TRBD1	-	CASSLGGQGSGTQYF	TGTGCCAGCAGCTTAGGGGGACAGGGATCCGGTACGCAGTATTTT
TRBV2	TRBJ1-5	TRBD1	few	CASRGQGGQPQHF	TGTGCCAGCAGGGGACAGGGAGGTCAGCCCCAGCATTTT
TRBV28	TRBJ2-7	-	-	CASSLFSGPSYEQYF	TGTGCCAGCAGTCTCTTCAGCGGGCCCTCCTACGAGCAGTACTTC